This TCR beta chain comes out of a study of CD8+CD57+ T cells in acquired aplastic anemia. Study context: Sorted CD4+ and CD8+ cells gave an average of roughly 3.2 ug of DNA.

Details on this clonotype: No antigen is known for it. A much larger clone differs from this one at a single base, so this may be a read error.

The study profiled TCR beta VDJ and CDR3 using genomic DNA as template. TCRdb used MiXCR to reprocess the reads, holding one entry per CDR3 protein. The sample contains a few hundred thousand distinct CDR3 sequences, around 50% of which appear only once. Individuals selected for sequencing had exhibited CD8+CD57+ cell expansion on flow cytometry. A severe acquired aplastic anemia diagnosis applied to all patients. All patients were therapy-naive when blood was sampled. Germline values: CDR1 GTSNPN, CDR2 SVGIG (reference sequence). V dropped 7 bases and J dropped 2 bases, with 16 bases sitting between them. The CDR3 totals 14 residues. Whole-study findings and limits: Patients and controls shared over 25 CD8+ CDR3 sequences, which appeared highly expressed in patients and within their immunodominant clones.

This TCR came from a human donor with aplastic anemia. The chain carries TRBV30 and TRBJ2-3; D is undetermined. The source material was sorted CD4+, CD8+, or CD8+CD57+ T cells (not recorded which) from PBMCs. CDR3 loop: CALSVGDPTDTQYF. The CDR3 DNA is TGTGCCTTATCAGTGGGTGATCCCACAGATACGCAGTATTTT.